This entry describes one T cell receptor (beta chain). The antigen it recognizes is unknown. No qualities accompany the bases; no much larger clone lies one base away. The record originates from a study of T cell repertoires in cytomegalovirus infection (dated by TCRdb to between 2019 and 2020). Context from the whole study: Recently identified HLA-C-restricted CMV epitopes, whose presentation resists viral immunomodulation, were targeted by peptide stimulations together with well-studied HLA-B-restricted epitopes. Donor HLA type was relevant to the analysis, because carriage of CMV infection together with the matching HLA type was indicated by public TCR beta signatures. Broader findings and caveats from the paper: The ex vivo response was dominated by HLA-C-restricted CMV-specific TCR beta clonotypes, which also provided the single most frequent clonotype in two of eight donors. Cumulative frequency of public TCR beta family members discriminated carriers of CMV infection plus the relevant HLA type in this cohort and an independent 352-donor cohort.

The CDR3 spans 17 residues, from the cysteine through the phenylalanine. CDR3 DNA is the only sequence kept; it has 51 bases, read in frame from the first base. Here V drops 3 bases and J drops 7 bases, and the junction holds 12 bases not matched to any gene. Data came from an Illumina HiSeq 1500. TCRdb trimmed public reads at Q25 via fastp, called clones via MiXCR and kept in-frame beta chains. Entries are consolidated by CDR3 protein sequence, retaining the most common genes and DNA. Here the sample has 700,000 to 900,000 distinct CDR3 sequences; 25% to 30% occur a single time. 13% of the sample is held by the ten biggest clonotypes. Reading the label with the study, this specimen's treatment or condition is: in vitro stimulation with specific CMV peptide epitopes to enrich CMV-specific T cells.

This sample comprised cultured CD8+ T cells from PBMCs, obtained from culture after CMV antigen stimulation. The sequence joins TRBV12-3 or TRBV12-4 to TRBJ2-5; a stretch of 12 junction bases matches TRBD2. The sequence was obtained from a human donor in good health (CMV status not recorded). Some clones in this sample may be carry-over from other donors' samples. The DNA is as follows: TGTGCCAGCAGTTTGGCACTAGCGGGGGGTCATGACGCGACCCAGTACTTC. Its protein product is CASSLALAGGHDATQYF.